This T cell receptor (beta chain) derives from a study of blood T cell repertoires in COVID-19. TCRdb's table, derived via immunoSEQ multiplex PCR, lists solely in-frame clones and lacks some. Of roughly 150,000 clones listed, about 86% are singletons. The CDR3 extends over 16 amino acids. The germline V gene encodes CDR1 MGHRA and CDR2 YSYEKL. Trimming pared 6 bases from V and 2 bases from J, leaving 17 bases between. Sequencing input: PBMCs or T cells enriched from blood (not recorded which). The J gene is TRBJ1-5, the V gene TRBV4-1, with a possible D match to TRBD1 (5 bases). The origin of this receptor is a man over 45 who had recovered from COVID-19. The DNA for the CDR3 is TGCGCCAGCAGACCCACAGATGGGGGGGGCAATCAGCCCCAGCATTTT. This codes for CASRPTDGGGNQPQHF.